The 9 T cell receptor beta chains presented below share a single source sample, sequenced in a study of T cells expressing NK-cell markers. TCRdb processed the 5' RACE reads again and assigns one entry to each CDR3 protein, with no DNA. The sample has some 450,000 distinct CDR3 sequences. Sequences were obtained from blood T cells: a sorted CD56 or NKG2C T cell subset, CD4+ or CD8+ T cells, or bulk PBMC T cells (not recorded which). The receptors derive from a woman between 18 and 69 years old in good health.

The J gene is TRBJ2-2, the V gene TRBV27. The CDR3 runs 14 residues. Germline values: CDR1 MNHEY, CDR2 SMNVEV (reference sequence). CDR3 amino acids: CASRWGVNTGELFF.

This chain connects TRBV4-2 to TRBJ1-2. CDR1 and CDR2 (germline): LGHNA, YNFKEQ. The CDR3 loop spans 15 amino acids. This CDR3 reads CASSQERGWDYGYTF.

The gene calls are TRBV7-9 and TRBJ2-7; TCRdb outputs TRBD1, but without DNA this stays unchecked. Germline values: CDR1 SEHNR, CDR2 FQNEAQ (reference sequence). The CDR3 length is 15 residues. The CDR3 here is CASSLAGAIGDEQYF.

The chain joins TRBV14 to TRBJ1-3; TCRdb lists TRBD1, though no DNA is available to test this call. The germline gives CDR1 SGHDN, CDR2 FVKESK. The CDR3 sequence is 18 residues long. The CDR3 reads CASSQDDVPRDRGNTIYF.

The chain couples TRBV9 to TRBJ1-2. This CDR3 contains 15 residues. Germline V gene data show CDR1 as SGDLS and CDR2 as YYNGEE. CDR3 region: CASSVEEGPYSGYTF. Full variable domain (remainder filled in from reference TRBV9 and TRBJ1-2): DSGVTQTPKHLITATGQRVTLRCSPRSGDLSVYWYQQSLDQGLQFLIQYYNGEERAKGNILERFSAQQFPDLHSELNLSSLELGDSALYFCASSVEEGPYSGYTFGSGTRLTVV.

The CDR3 sequence is CSAPRDSSYNEQFF. The chain employs TRBV20-1 and TRBJ2-1; the D gene TCRdb calls, TRBD1, cannot be checked with no DNA. The CDR3 spans 14 residues. Germline assignment: CDR1 DFQATT and CDR2 SNEGSKA (reference sequence).

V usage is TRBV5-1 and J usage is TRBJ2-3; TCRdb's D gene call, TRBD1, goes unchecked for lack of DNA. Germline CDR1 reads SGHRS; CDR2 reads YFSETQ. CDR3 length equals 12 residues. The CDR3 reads CASGPVADTQYF.

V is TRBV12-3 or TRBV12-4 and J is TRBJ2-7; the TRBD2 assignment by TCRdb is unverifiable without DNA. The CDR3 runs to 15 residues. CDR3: CASSWALGGNYEQYF.

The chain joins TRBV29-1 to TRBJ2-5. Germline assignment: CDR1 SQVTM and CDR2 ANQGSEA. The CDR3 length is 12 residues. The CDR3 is CSVDVYQETQYF.